Listed below are T cell receptor beta chains from one sample, sequenced in a study of shared clonotypes between healthy human individuals. This table comes from immunoSEQ multiplex PCR, and its TCRdb copy is limited to in-frame clones, with some not included. The sample holds 500,000 to 700,000 clones, approximately 95% seen once. The material sequenced was naive CD8+ T cells sorted from blood. Receptors were obtained from a woman aged 25 to 39 in good health. The CDR3 runs from the conserved cysteine through the conserved F or W. D genes are given only for firm matches. Expanded clones are given a class, and other clones once, few, many or no size at all.

DNA: TGTGCCAGCAGTCGGGACTACGGCCTAGAGGAGCAGTACTTC
CDR3: CASSRDYGLEEQYF
size: .
V: TRBV28
J: TRBJ2-7
D: TRBD2

DNA: TGCGCCAGCAGCCCCGAGGGACAGGCCCTTTTCTATGGCTACACCTTC
CDR3: CASSPEGQALFYGYTF
size: .
V: TRBV4-1
J: TRBJ1-2
D: TRBD1

DNA: TGTGCCAGCAGTTTAGTGTCTTCCGGCTACAATGAGCAGTTCTTC
CDR3: CASSLVSSGYNEQFF
size: .
V: TRBV27
J: TRBJ2-1
D: .

DNA: TGTGCCAGCGAGCTTAGTAGCTCCTACGAGCAGTACTTC
CDR3: CASELSSSYEQYF
size: .
V: TRBV11-2
J: TRBJ2-7
D: .

DNA: TGCAGCGTGGGGTTCTTGAGGCAAGCCACTGAAGCTTTCTTT
CDR3: CSVGFLRQATEAFF
size: .
V: TRBV29-1
J: TRBJ1-1
D: .

DNA: TGTGCCAGCAAATTCCAGGGGGCTGGTGGAACTGAAGCTTTCTTT
CDR3: CASKFQGAGGTEAFF
size: .
V: TRBV27
J: TRBJ1-1
D: TRBD1

DNA: TGTGCCAGCAGCTTAGATGGACTAGCGGGAAACTACGAGCAGTACTTC
CDR3: CASSLDGLAGNYEQYF
size: .
V: TRBV7-8
J: TRBJ2-7
D: TRBD2

DNA: TGCAGCGCGGACAGGGGCCCAGATACGCAGTATTTT
CDR3: CSADRGPDTQYF
size: .
V: TRBV29-1
J: TRBJ2-3
D: TRBD1

DNA: TGTGCCAGCAGCAAGAAAACAGCCTACTACGAGCAGTACTTC
CDR3: CASSKKTAYYEQYF
size: .
V: TRBV21-1
J: TRBJ2-7
D: .

DNA: TGTGCCAGCAGCTCGGGGACAGGCCCATCCTACAATGAGCAGTTCTTC
CDR3: CASSSGTGPSYNEQFF
size: .
V: TRBV13
J: TRBJ2-1
D: TRBD1

DNA: TGTGCCAGCAGCTTAGGTACTAGCGGCACCCGGGAGACCCAGTACTTC
CDR3: CASSLGTSGTRETQYF
size: .
V: TRBV13
J: TRBJ2-5
D: TRBD2

DNA: TGTGCCAGCAGCTTAGGGTACGGCCGTAAGAACACTGAAGCTTTCTTT
CDR3: CASSLGYGRKNTEAFF
size: .
V: TRBV7-9
J: TRBJ1-1
D: .

DNA: TGTGCCAGCAGCTTAGTGTCGAGTTCCTACAATGAGCAGTTCTTC
CDR3: CASSLVSSSYNEQFF
size: .
V: TRBV7-9
J: TRBJ2-1
D: .

DNA: TGCGCCAGCAGCTTGGGGACAGGAACTACCCAAGAGACCCAGTACTTC
CDR3: CASSLGTGTTQETQYF
size: .
V: TRBV5-1
J: TRBJ2-5
D: TRBD1

DNA: TGTGCCAGCCGGGAAGGCCCCAACTCCTACGAGCAGTACTTC
CDR3: CASREGPNSYEQYF
size: .
V: TRBV5-4
J: TRBJ2-7
D: .

DNA: TGCGCCAGCACCCCGGAGGGCGGGAGTTACGAGCAGTACTTC
CDR3: CASTPEGGSYEQYF
size: .
V: TRBV5-1
J: TRBJ2-7
D: TRBD2

DNA: TGTGCCAGCAGTGACGGGAGTGGGTACGAGCAGTACTTC
CDR3: CASSDGSGYEQYF
size: .
V: TRBV6-6
J: TRBJ2-7
D: .

DNA: TGTGCCAGCAGCGAGGGACTAGCGGGAGCCGGGGAGCTGTTTTTT
CDR3: CASSEGLAGAGELFF
size: .
V: TRBV7-3
J: TRBJ2-2
D: TRBD2

DNA: TGTGCCAGCAGTAGCGGGACTAGCTACAATGAGCAGTTCTTC
CDR3: CASSSGTSYNEQFF
size: .
V: TRBV27
J: TRBJ2-1
D: TRBD2

DNA: TGTGCCAGCAGCCCCCCGAGTAGTCGAGGCCAAATTGAAGCTTTCTTT
CDR3: CASSPPSSRGQIEAFF
size: .
V: TRBV28
J: TRBJ1-1
D: .

DNA: TGTGCCAGCAGTTCCAATCCCCACAGGGACAATCAGCCCCAGCATTTT
CDR3: CASSSNPHRDNQPQHF
size: .
V: TRBV28
J: TRBJ1-5
D: .

DNA: TGTGCCAGTAGTTTGCCAACCGGGACAGGGACCACCGGGGAGCTGTTTTTT
CDR3: CASSLPTGTGTTGELFF
size: .
V: TRBV19
J: TRBJ2-2
D: TRBD1

DNA: TGTGCCAGCGAAGGACTAGCGAACACCGGGGAGCTGTTTTTT
CDR3: CASEGLANTGELFF
size: .
V: TRBV9
J: TRBJ2-2
D: TRBD2

DNA: TGTGCCAGCAGCCCCTGGTTCGGGGGCTTCGACAATGAGCAGTTCTTC
CDR3: CASSPWFGGFDNEQFF
size: .
V: TRBV9
J: TRBJ2-1
D: .

DNA: TGCAGCGTTGATGGGGACGTTGGCCAAGAGACCCAGTACTTC
CDR3: CSVDGDVGQETQYF
size: .
V: TRBV29-1
J: TRBJ2-5
D: .

DNA: TGTGCCAGCAGTGAGCTAGGGCCGGGGATTCAACTGTTTTTT
CDR3: CASSELGPGIQLFF
size: .
V: TRBV2
J: TRBJ1-4
D: .

DNA: TGTGCCAGCAGTACCCTAGGGAATGAAAACAATGAGCAGTTCTTC
CDR3: CASSTLGNENNEQFF
size: .
V: TRBV27
J: TRBJ2-1
D: .

DNA: TGTGCCAGTAGTGCAGGGGCACTGAACACTGAAGCTTTCTTT
CDR3: CASSAGALNTEAFF
size: .
V: TRBV19
J: TRBJ1-1
D: .

DNA: TGTGCCAGCAGCCAAGTGCGGGGGACCTACGAGCAGTACTTC
CDR3: CASSQVRGTYEQYF
size: .
V: TRBV14
J: TRBJ2-7
D: TRBD2

DNA: TGTGCCAGCAGCCCCTCGTCGGGACAGGCCTACGAGCAGTACTTC
CDR3: CASSPSSGQAYEQYF
size: .
V: TRBV13
J: TRBJ2-7
D: TRBD1

DNA: TGTGCCAGCAGCTCCAGGGGTCTCTATGGCTACACCTTC
CDR3: CASSSRGLYGYTF
size: .
V: TRBV7-2
J: TRBJ1-2
D: .

DNA: TGTGCCAGCAATCCCGGGACAGGGCACGAGCAGTACTTC
CDR3: CASNPGTGHEQYF
size: .
V: TRBV27
J: TRBJ2-7
D: TRBD1

DNA: TGTGCCAGCAGCTTAAGCGGGAGGGGAACAGAGCAGTACTTC
CDR3: CASSLSGRGTEQYF
size: .
V: TRBV7-8
J: TRBJ2-7
D: TRBD2

DNA: TGTGCCAGCAGTTCTTCAGATACGCAGTATTTT
CDR3: CASSSSDTQYF
size: .
V: TRBV6-5
J: TRBJ2-3
D: .

DNA: TGTGCCAGCAGCTTAGCGCTACAGGGGGTCGATCAGCCCCAGCATTTT
CDR3: CASSLALQGVDQPQHF
size: .
V: TRBV7-9
J: TRBJ1-5
D: TRBD1

DNA: TGTGCCAGCAGTCCCGAAGCTTTCTTT
CDR3: CASSPEAFF
size: .
V: TRBV27
J: TRBJ1-1
D: .

DNA: TGCAGCGTTGAACTAGCGCACTCCTACGAGCAGTACTTC
CDR3: CSVELAHSYEQYF
size: .
V: TRBV29-1
J: TRBJ2-7
D: .

DNA: TGTGCCAGCCACAGGGGAGGCAATCAGCCCCAGCATTTT
CDR3: CASHRGGNQPQHF
size: .
V: TRBV28
J: TRBJ1-5
D: TRBD1

DNA: TGTGCCAGCAGCTTAGACACAACTAACTATGGCTACACCTTC
CDR3: CASSLDTTNYGYTF
size: .
V: TRBV7-8
J: TRBJ1-2
D: .

DNA: TGTGCCAGCAGCTTGGCTACAGGATACGAGCAGTACTTC
CDR3: CASSLATGYEQYF
size: .
V: TRBV5-4
J: TRBJ2-7
D: .

DNA: TGCAGCGTTCGACAGGGGACAGCCGAGCAGTACTTC
CDR3: CSVRQGTAEQYF
size: few
V: TRBV29-1
J: TRBJ2-7
D: TRBD1

DNA: TGTGCCAGCAGTGATAGCGGGAGCTTACAAGAGACCCAGTACTTC
CDR3: CASSDSGSLQETQYF
size: .
V: TRBV2
J: TRBJ2-5
D: TRBD2

DNA: TGCACCAGCAGCCAAGACCGGACAAGCTCCTACGAGCAGTACTTC
CDR3: CTSSQDRTSSYEQYF
size: .
V: TRBV1
J: TRBJ2-7
D: .

DNA: TGTGCCAGCAGTTCCGGGGGGACTGAGCAGTTCTTC
CDR3: CASSSGGTEQFF
size: .
V: TRBV6-6
J: TRBJ2-1
D: TRBD2

DNA: TGCAGCGTTGTCACAGGGACCGGGGAGCTGTTTTTT
CDR3: CSVVTGTGELFF
size: .
V: TRBV29-1
J: TRBJ2-2
D: .

DNA: TGTGCCAGCAGCTTAGGGTTAGATTACGAGCAGTACTTC
CDR3: CASSLGLDYEQYF
size: .
V: TRBV7-6
J: TRBJ2-7
D: .

DNA: TGCAGCGTTGAAGATCGGAAAGAAGCTTTCTTT
CDR3: CSVEDRKEAFF
size: .
V: TRBV29-1
J: TRBJ1-1
D: .

DNA: TGTGCCAGCAGTTGGGACGGCTACGAGCAGTACTTC
CDR3: CASSWDGYEQYF
size: .
V: TRBV11-2
J: TRBJ2-7
D: .

DNA: TGTGCCAGCAGCGTAGCCGGGGGTCCTACCTACGAGCAGTACTTC
CDR3: CASSVAGGPTYEQYF
size: .
V: TRBV9
J: TRBJ2-7
D: .

DNA: TGTGCCAGTAGTATATGGACAAGGGAGAGGTATGGCTACACCTTC
CDR3: CASSIWTRERYGYTF
size: .
V: TRBV19
J: TRBJ1-2
D: .

DNA: TGTGCCAGCAGTGAATCTCGCGCCCTCGGCAATGAGCAGTTCTTC
CDR3: CASSESRALGNEQFF
size: once
V: TRBV25-1
J: TRBJ2-1
D: .

DNA: TGTGCCAGCAGTTTATCCTCGGGATACGAGCAGTACTTC
CDR3: CASSLSSGYEQYF
size: .
V: TRBV27
J: TRBJ2-7
D: .

DNA: TGTGCCAGCAGCTCCGGACAGGGCACAATCTCTGGAAACACCATATATTTT
CDR3: CASSSGQGTISGNTIYF
size: .
V: TRBV7-2
J: TRBJ1-3
D: TRBD1

DNA: TGTGCCAGCAGTATCGGACACTCGAACACTGAAGCTTTCTTT
CDR3: CASSIGHSNTEAFF
size: .
V: TRBV28
J: TRBJ1-1
D: .

DNA: TGTGCCAGCAGTCCTCATACTAATGAAAAACTGTTTTTT
CDR3: CASSPHTNEKLFF
size: .
V: TRBV27
J: TRBJ1-4
D: .

DNA: TGTGCCAGCAGTTCACATCGCGGGGCAAATGCCTACGAGCAGTACTTC
CDR3: CASSSHRGANAYEQYF
size: .
V: TRBV28
J: TRBJ2-7
D: .

DNA: TGTGCCAGCAGCCAGACGGACTTTAACTATGGCTACACCTTC
CDR3: CASSQTDFNYGYTF
size: .
V: TRBV14
J: TRBJ1-2
D: .

DNA: TGCGCCAGCAGCCTCCAAACCGGGGAGCTGTTTTTT
CDR3: CASSLQTGELFF
size: few
V: TRBV4-1
J: TRBJ2-2
D: .